The 8 T cell receptor beta chains presented below share a single source sample, sequenced in a study of cytomegalovirus exposure and HLA in healthy donors. The PCR contained 60 Vbeta and 13 Jbeta primers. The table came from immunoSEQ multiplex PCR; TCRdb's copy has only in-frame clones and leaves some out. The sample holds some 120,000 clones, 80% seen once. Sequenced material: PBMCs. The receptors derive from a male donor in good health and CMV-seronegative.

The chain recombines TRBV29-1 with TRBJ1-1; possibly TRBD1 for D (6 bases). In germline, CDR1 is SQVTM, CDR2 ANQGSEA. The germline V and J ends were trimmed by 4 bases and 2 bases, with 14 bases remaining between them. The CDR3 is 14 amino acids. The CDR3 region is CSVVSQGHNTEAFF. The CDR3 DNA reads as TGCAGCGTTGTGAGCCAGGGACATAACACTGAAGCTTTCTTT.

DNA for the CDR3: TGTGCCAGCAGCTTCCAAGCCCGGAGGGTAAGGAGCAATCAGCCCCAGCATTTT. It encodes CASSFQARRVRSNQPQHF. V gene TRBV5-6 combines with J gene TRBJ1-5; D not certain. Trimming took off 2 bases at V and 1 base at J, with 19 bases between the two ends. CDR3 length: 18 residues. Germline V gives CDR1 SGHDT, CDR2 YYEEEE.

This chain connects TRBV11-3 to TRBJ2-1; D may be TRBD2 (6 bases). The V gene lost 0 bases and the J gene lost 7 bases, with 7 bases spanning the gap. This CDR3 region has 13 residues. Germline V lookup: CDR1 SGHNT, CDR2 YENEEA. The CDR3 is CASSLEGRNEQFF. The CDR3 region has the DNA TGTGCCAGCAGCTTAGAAGGGAGGAATGAGCAGTTCTTC. The full variable domain, rest sourced from reference TRBV11-3 and TRBJ2-1, is EAGVVQSPRYKIIEKKQPVAFWCNPISGHNTLYWYLQNLGQGPELLIRYENEEAVDDSQLPKDRFSAERLKGVDSTLKIQPAELGDSAVYLCASSLEGRNEQFFGPGTRLTVL.

The rearrangement links TRBV2 to TRBJ1-1; 9 bases are a match to TRBD1. The CDR3 runs to 18 residues. Trimming cost V 0 bases and J 1 base; bases outside gene matches: 9. The germline V gene encodes CDR1 SNHLY and CDR2 FYNNEI. The CDR3 DNA reads as TGTGCCAGCAGTGAAGCGAGTACAGGGGGCGTCGGGAACACTGAAGCTTTCTTT. This gives the protein CASSEASTGGVGNTEAFF.

In regard to this clone: One end of the junction varies from germline; a read error may be responsible. Here the CDR3 DNA reads TGTTCCAGCAGCCCGCCGGGGGGCGTGTATACGCAGTATTTT. Its protein is CSSSPPGGVYTQYF. The chain combines TRBV7-9 with TRBJ2-3, with D perhaps TRBD2 (7 bases). Germline V CDR1 and CDR2: SEHNR, FQNEAQ (reference sequence). CDR3 length: 14 amino acids.

This clone came up a few times. The chain links TRBV5-1 to TRBJ2-1; 11 nucleotides agree with TRBD2. CDR1 is SGHRS and CDR2 is YFSETQ in the germline V gene. This CDR3 region has 19 residues. V lost 3 bases to trimming and J lost 2 bases; unmatched junction nucleotides: 13. DNA for the CDR3: TGCGCCAGCAGCTCACGACCACTAGCGGGGGAAGATGCCTACAATGAGCAGTTCTTC. Translating gives CASSSRPLAGEDAYNEQFF.

This clone was seen a handful of times. The chain has TRBV6-1 and TRBJ2-5, with D possibly TRBD2 on 5 matching bases. Germline values: CDR1 MNHNS, CDR2 SASEGT. The CDR3 runs 15 residues. The V gene lost 6 bases and the J gene lost 4 bases, with 18 bases spanning the gap. The CDR3 DNA reads as TGTGCCAGCAGCGGAACCCCCCTAGCAAGAGAGACCCAGTACTTC. Translating it yields CASSGTPLARETQYF.

In the case of this clone: One junction end disagrees with the germline gene, perhaps due to a read error. The chain uses TRBV15 and TRBJ1-5, with 9 bases that match TRBD1. This CDR3 spans 15 amino acids. CDR1 and CDR2 from the germline V gene are LNHNV and YYDKDF (reference sequence). CDR3 bases: TGTGCCACCGGCAGACAGGGGGGTGGCAATCAGCCCCAGCATTTT. Amino acid sequence: CATGRQGGGNQPQHF.